The 15 T cell receptor beta chains below were found in one sample sequenced in a study of CD8 T cells in ankylosing spondylitis. In TCRdb, the 5' RACE reads were re-called with MiXCR into one record per CDR3 protein. Of 200,000 to 250,000 distinct CDR3 sequences detected, under 12% appear once; the ten largest clones hold roughly 2.5%. The sample comprised blood, either unsorted or a sorted T cell fraction (not recorded which). Receptor source: a male donor with ankylosing spondylitis or in good health (not recorded which).

This clonotype has a count of ten or more. The chain employs TRBV7-2 and TRBJ1-1, with D possibly being TRBD1 (5 bases). V lost 4 bases and J 5 bases, leaving 11 bases between the germline ends. The CDR3 length is 13 residues. Germline V gene data show CDR1 as SGHTA and CDR2 as FQGNSA. The CDR3 nucleotides are TGTGCCAGCAGCTACGGGACGGGGACTGAAGCTTTCTTT. Translation gives CASSYGTGTEAFF.

This clonotype was detected ten times or more. This chain connects TRBV5-6 to TRBJ2-7, with D perhaps given as TRBD1 or TRBD2 (6 bases each). The CDR3 runs 15 residues. Trimming left V 4 bases short and J 3 bases short, with 17 bases between. CDR1 SGHDT and CDR2 YYEEEE come from the germline V gene. The CDR3 nucleotides are TGTGCCAGCAGCCGGCGGGGACAAATATACTACGAGCAGTACTTC. Translating gives CASSRRGQIYYEQYF.

This clonotype was seen ten or more times. Compared with germline, one end of the junction differs, possibly owing to a read error. This rearrangement joins TRBV6-5 to TRBJ1-5; unclear D gene. Germline loops: CDR1 MNHEY, CDR2 SVGAGI. CDR3 length equals 14 residues. The CDR3 coding sequence is TGTGCCAGCAGTGACTCATATAGCAATCAGCCCCAGCATTTT. It yields the protein CASSDSYSNQPQHF.

The V and J genes are TRBV29-1 and TRBJ1-2; the match to TRBD1 covers 9 bases. Germline CDR1 and CDR2: SQVTM and ANQGSEA. V dropped 1 base and J dropped 2; count of bases not matched to a gene: 5. There are 15 residues in the CDR3. Here the CDR3 reads CSVEVGTGPNYGYTF. DNA for the CDR3: TGCAGCGTTGAAGTTGGGACAGGGCCAAACTATGGCTACACCTTC.

Ten or more counts support this clonotype. The rearrangement uses TRBV5-1 and TRBJ2-5, with D tentatively TRBD2 (7 bases). The germline CDR1 and CDR2 sequences are SGHRS and YFSETQ. This CDR3 has 13 amino acids. Between the trimmed V and J ends, which lost 7 bases and 4 bases, there was a span of 14 bases. The CDR3 is CASGRGSGETQYF. The CDR3 DNA is TGCGCCAGCGGGAGGGGGAGTGGAGAGACCCAGTACTTC.

This clonotype was recorded many times. The chain recombines TRBV5-1 with TRBJ2-7; the match to TRBD1 covers 12 bases. The CDR3 loop spans 17 amino acids. From germline, CDR1 is SGHRS and CDR2 YFSETQ. J gave up 7 bases and V 2 bases, and 13 bases lay outside the gene matches. CDR3 loop: CASSLGTGGAGPREQYF. The DNA for the CDR3 is TGCGCCAGCAGCTTAGGGACAGGGGGCGCCGGACCTCGGGAGCAGTACTTC.

This sequence joins TRBV7-2 and TRBJ2-3; 8 nucleotides line up with TRBD2. CDR3 length: 16 amino acids. The V gene's germline CDR1 is SGHTA and CDR2 FQGNSA. V was pared by 4 bases and J by 2 bases, with 8 bases of the junction left unmatched. The CDR3 region has the DNA TGTGCCAGCAGCTCTATAGCGGGAAGTGCCACAGATACGCAGTATTTT. This encodes CASSSIAGSATDTQYF.

This clonotype was observed at least ten times. J is TRBJ2-7 and V is TRBV15, with unresolved D. Germline V CDR1 and CDR2: LNHNV, YYDKDF (reference sequence). This CDR3 has 15 amino acids. Trimming took 0 bases from V and 1 from J, leaving 10 bases between them. The CDR3 nucleotides are TGTGCCACCAGCAGAGAAGCAGGTAAATCCTACGAGCAGTACTTC. It translates to CATSREAGKSYEQYF.

This rearrangement joins TRBV19 to TRBJ1-3, with D tentatively TRBD1 (5 bases). Germline V gene data show CDR1 as LNHDA and CDR2 as SQIVND (reference sequence). Trimming shortened V by 5 bases and J by 0 bases, and 23 bases separated the two germline ends. CDR3 length equals 19 residues. The CDR3 sequence: CASSPDYYKTASSGNTIYF. CDR3 coding DNA: TGTGCCAGTAGTCCAGATTATTACAAGACAGCGAGCTCTGGAAACACCATATATTTT.

This clonotype was counted only a few times. The CDR3 here is CASQNQTGSNQPQHF. The CDR3 coding sequence is TGTGCCAGCCAGAACCAGACAGGGAGCAATCAGCCCCAGCATTTT. V usage is TRBV27 and J usage is TRBJ1-5, with 7 bases matching TRBD1. CDR1 is MNHEY and CDR2 is SMNVEV in the germline V gene (reference sequence). The V segment lost 8 bases and the J segment 1 base; nucleotides outside the gene matches: 8. This CDR3 region has 15 residues.

Many counts were recorded for this clonotype. The rearrangement joins TRBV10-3 to TRBJ2-3; no clear D. Trimming removed 5 bases at V and 2 bases at J, with 5 bases between. The CDR3 runs to 12 residues. The V gene's germline CDR1 is ENHRY and CDR2 SYGVKD. The CDR3 nucleotides read TGTGCCATCAGTTGGGTCACAGATACGCAGTATTTT. Its translation is CAISWVTDTQYF.

This clonotype was counted ten times or more. V is TRBV5-1 and J is TRBJ2-1; 7 positions match TRBD2. With 0 bases clipped from V and 2 bases from J, the junction kept 5 bases outside the gene matches. The length of the CDR3 is 16 residues. The germline gives CDR1 SGHRS, CDR2 YFSETQ. CDR3 sequence (DNA): TGCGCCAGCAGCTTGGCCCCTAGCGGTACCTACAATGAGCAGTTCTTC. Its protein is CASSLAPSGTYNEQFF. The variable domain in full, completed from reference TRBV5-1 and TRBJ2-1, reads KAGVTQTPRYLIKTRGQQVTLSCSPISGHRSVSWYQQTPGQGLQFLFEYFSETQRNKGNFPGRFSGRQFSNSRSEMNVSTLELGDSALYLCASSLAPSGTYNEQFFGPGTRLTVL.

This clonotype has a count of ten or more. V gene TRBV12-3 or TRBV12-4 combines with J gene TRBJ2-5, with 9 bases matching TRBD2. Unmatched junction bases numbered 3, after V lost 4 bases and J lost 3 bases. The CDR3 is 14 residues long. The CDR3 region has the DNA TGTGCCAGCAGTTGGACTAGCGATAAAGAGACCCAGTACTTC. This encodes CASSWTSDKETQYF.

This clonotype was recorded at least ten times. The chain links TRBV3-1 to TRBJ2-1; tentative D call: TRBD2 (7 bases). CDR1 is LGHDT and CDR2 is YNNKEL in the germline V gene (reference sequence). CDR3 length equals 16 residues. The V end lost 1 base, the J end lost 4 bases, and 14 bases lay between the germline ends. The DNA for the CDR3 is TGTGCCAGCAGCCAAGTCGGTGCGGGGGCTTACAATGAGCAGTTCTTC. It is translated as CASSQVGAGAYNEQFF.

Many counts were recorded for this clonotype. V gene TRBV30 combines with J gene TRBJ2-7; 8 nucleotides agree with TRBD2. The CDR3 sequence is 17 residues long. Trimming cost V 2 bases and J 2 bases; bases outside gene matches: 14. CDR1 GTSNPN and CDR2 SVGIG come from the germline V gene (reference sequence). In DNA, the CDR3 is TGTGCCTGGAGTATAGGGCTCAGGCTAGCGGGCACCTACGAGCAGTACTTC. Encoded protein: CAWSIGLRLAGTYEQYF.